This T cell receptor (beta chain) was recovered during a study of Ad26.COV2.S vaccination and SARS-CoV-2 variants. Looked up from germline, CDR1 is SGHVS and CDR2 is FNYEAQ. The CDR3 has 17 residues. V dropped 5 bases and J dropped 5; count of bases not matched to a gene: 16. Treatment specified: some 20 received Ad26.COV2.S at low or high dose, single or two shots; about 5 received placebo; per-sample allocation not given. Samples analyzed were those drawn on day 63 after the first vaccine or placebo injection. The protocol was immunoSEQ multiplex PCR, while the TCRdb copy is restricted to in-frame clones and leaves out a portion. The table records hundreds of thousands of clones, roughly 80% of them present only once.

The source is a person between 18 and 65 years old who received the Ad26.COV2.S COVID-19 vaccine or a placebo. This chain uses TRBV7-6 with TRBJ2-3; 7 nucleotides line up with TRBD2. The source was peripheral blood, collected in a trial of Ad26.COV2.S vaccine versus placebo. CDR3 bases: TGTGCCAGCAGCCCATACACTAGCGCGGGGATAGGAGATACGCAGTATTTT. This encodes CASSPYTSAGIGDTQYF. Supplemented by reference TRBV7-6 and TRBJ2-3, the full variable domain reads GAGVSQSPRYKVTKRGQDVALRCDPISGHVSLYWYRQALGQGPEFLTYFNYEAQQDKSGLPNDRFSAERPEGSISTLTIQRTEQRDSAMYRCASSPYTSAGIGDTQYFGPGTRLTVL.